The T cell receptor beta chain described here comes from a study of blood T cell repertoires in COVID-19. Across the whole study: Acute and convalescent COVID-19 specimens originated in the United States, Italy and Spain. PBMCs, B-cell-depleted T cells, or T cells were the source of the cDNA or gDNA that made up the material.

The CDR3 loop spans 15 amino acids. Germline CDR1 is LGHDT and CDR2 is YNNKEL (reference sequence). V lost 4 bases to trimming and J lost 1 base, with 11 bases between them. Generated by immunoSEQ multiplex PCR, the TCRdb table keeps only in-frame clones and is missing some. The data show about 120,000 clones, with under 90% seen just once and roughly 3.9% held by the top ten. The receptor was derived from a man in his fifties or sixties with acute or convalescent COVID-19. The source material was peripheral blood. The rearrangement links TRBV3-1 (or the pseudogene TRBV3-2) to TRBJ1-5; maybe TRBD1 (6 bases). The CDR3 loop is CASSPRGSSNQPQHF. The CDR3 bases are TGTGCCAGCAGCCCCAGGGGTAGCAGCAATCAGCCCCAGCATTTT.